This T cell receptor (beta chain) was found in a study of blood T cell repertoires in COVID-19. CDR1 LGHNA and CDR2 YNFKEQ come from the germline V gene. J lost 7 bases, V lost 0 bases, and 9 bases had no gene match. The CDR3 is made up of 17 amino acids. Repertoires were generated with immunoSEQ multiplex PCR, while TCRdb's copy carries only in-frame clones and drops some. Of roughly 280,000 clones listed, about 88% are singletons. The sample comprised peripheral blood. The rearrangement uses TRBV4-2 and TRBJ1-2; 12 nucleotides line up with TRBD1. This receptor was obtained from a man between 18 and 35 years old with active or convalescent COVID-19. The CDR3 loop is CASSQDRDRGRISGYTF. For the CDR3, the DNA is TGTGCCAGCAGCCAAGATCGGGACAGGGGGCGGATAAGTGGCTACACCTTC.